This paragraph covers one T cell receptor (beta chain) sequence. Cohort 3 donors counted as recovered after two negative PCRs, clearance, or resolved symptoms. The sample comes from a study of blood T cell repertoires in COVID-19. Whole-study context: The United States, Italy and Spain supplied acute and convalescent COVID-19 samples.

This CDR3 contains 14 residues. With V trimmed by 2 bases and J by 4 bases, 2 bases remained unmatched. Germline loops: CDR1 MNHNY, CDR2 SVGAGI (reference sequence). The repertoire was sequenced with immunoSEQ multiplex PCR; TCRdb's copy has only in-frame clones and lacks some. The sample holds some 200,000 clones; about 87% are singletons and the top ten take roughly 2.7%. Source material: PBMCs or T cells enriched from blood (not recorded which). V gene TRBV6-6 combines with J gene TRBJ2-1; TRBD1 agrees at 7 bases. This clonotype originated in a woman in her 30s who had recovered from COVID-19. The CDR3 DNA follows: TGTGCCAGCAGTTACAGGGACAGTTACAATGAGCAGTTCTTC. This encodes CASSYRDSYNEQFF.